The rows below give T cell receptor beta chains drawn from one sample of a study of CD8 T cells in Susac syndrome. TCRdb ran MiXCR on the immunoSEQ multiplex PCR reads and lists one entry per CDR3 protein. The sample lists roughly 200,000 distinct CDR3 sequences, around 96% occurring once. Sequenced input: CD8+ T cells from PBMCs. The receptors were gathered from a human donor with multiple sclerosis. Each CDR3 is given without its conserved first and last residue. Each record gives: V gene, CDR3 protein.

TRBV6-5 | ASSYGQNEKLF
TRBV3-1 | ASSQALNTEAF
TRBV13 | ASSLPGDVNEQF
TRBV6-5 | ASSSGTGPYNEQF
TRBV11-2 | ASSFASGAGEQF
TRBV9 | ASSGDGRTGFSGANVLT
TRBV4-1 | ASSPPRTRGTEAF
TRBV20-1 | SARDGLTTEAF
TRBV6-5 | ASRTDPGYGYT
TRBV13 | ASSPYPGDDEQF
TRBV19 | ASSIGATLYIEELF
TRBV5-1 | ASSLEPGDSEAF
TRBV5-1 | ASTRTSRRDGYT
TRBV5-4 | ASSLRVWDEQF
TRBV7-2 | ASSPQSFQETQY
TRBV5-1 | ASSLRRDFVPNEQF
TRBV29-1 | SVEDGGANYGYT
TRBV28 | ASSFRGRRSGTSETQY
TRBV19 | ASSIGGIEQF
TRBV3-1 | ASSQGLAGSSYEQY
TRBV19 | ASTYDWQGEQF
TRBV20-1 | SAEEFTDTQY
TRBV7-2 | ASSLIGETYNEQF
TRBV15 | ATSRQGYNSPLH
TRBV7-9 | ASSYPGQGSYEQY
TRBV29-1 | SARTDRPPLADTQY
TRBV27 | ASSGRSGANVLT
TRBV5-1 | ASSGGTDSYEQY
TRBV9 | ASSVEGTQNDIQY
TRBV29-1 | SVDRSGRRSNEQF
TRBV11-2 | ASSYPPGTSGRAGDTQY
TRBV7-3 | ASSPAGASDTQY
TRBV6-5 | ASSYFHPGQGNTEAF
TRBV28 | ASSAEDRVEGRY
TRBV29-1 | SVRRYHATTDTQY
TRBV10-3 | AISDVGSPNTEAF